The text below deals with one T cell receptor beta chain. This specimen comes from a study of shared clonotypes between healthy human individuals. Repertoires were generated with immunoSEQ multiplex PCR, while TCRdb's copy carries only in-frame clones and drops some. The sample shows millions of clones, roughly 93% of them seen only once. Looked up from germline, CDR1 is LNHDA and CDR2 is SQIVND (reference sequence). The CDR3 contains 15 residues. Trimming removed 3 bases at V and 2 bases at J, with 13 bases between. This TCR was sampled from a man aged 18 to 30 in good health. Some clones in this sample may be carry-over from other donors' samples. What was sequenced was naive CD4+ T cells from PBMCs. The subset here: CD45RA+ positively selected. The chain is built from TRBV19 and TRBJ2-5; D is undetermined. Written as DNA, the CDR3 is TGTGCCAGTAGTATTCGTACTGAGGCACAAGAGACCCAGTACTTC. Translation: CASSIRTEAQETQYF.